This is a list of T cell receptor beta chains from one sample in a study of shared clonotypes between healthy human individuals. This table comes from immunoSEQ multiplex PCR, and its TCRdb copy is limited to in-frame clones, with some not included. The table records about 1.1 million clones, around 82% of them present only once. Sequenced: memory CD4+ T cells from PBMCs. Receptors were obtained from a man aged 18 to 30 in good health. Some clones in this sample may be carry-over from other donors' samples. The CDR3 runs from the conserved cysteine through the conserved F or W. The D gene is left open where the match is weak.

>TRBV19|TRBD1
CASSPRPGQGLSKGRSQPQHF
>TRBV4-3|.
CASSHHAGGSNEQYF
>TRBV7-2|.
CASSPSGGRAEAFF
>TRBV5-1|TRBD2
CASSQTSGNYEQYF
>TRBV5-1|.
CASSLGPKAGANVLTF
>TRBV5-1|.
CASSREVNEKLFF
>TRBV5-1|.
CASSLSSGYSYEQYF
>TRBV5-4|TRBD2
CASSGAGAKSDTQYF
>TRBV5-5|.
CASSLGRAATQETQYF
>TRBV15|.
CATAPPRDTGELFF
>TRBV19|.
CASSIILGTTEETQYF
>TRBV30|TRBD2
CAWSVFGSGGTDTQYF
>TRBV6-1|.
CASSEALRHPRELFF
>TRBV5-1|.
CASSLDFTYEQYF
>TRBV7-2|.
CASSYDMGREAFF
>TRBV21-1|.
CASSKPSYQIAVLQETQYF
>TRBV28|.
CASSLKGETQYF
>TRBV28|.
CASSLSGSTDTQYF
>TRBV7-2|TRBD2
CASSLARTSEGYEQYF
>TRBV7-2|.
CASSIQGYEQFF
>TRBV4-1|.
CASSQVQGPNEKLFF
>TRBV18|.
CASYEANTEAFF
>TRBV19|TRBD2
CASSPYSPARGTSGYNEQFF
>TRBV5-4|.
CASSLGGDEKLFF
>TRBV9|.
CASSVGPGDIQYF
>TRBV9|.
CASSRRGNTEAFF
>TRBV7-9|.
CASQKGPRQEQFF
>TRBV28|.
CASSPDGGGGYTF
>TRBV7-8|TRBD2
CASSHPGGAGQETQYF
>TRBV12-5|.
CASGRGGTGELFF
>TRBV6-1|TRBD1
CASSRRQGFNEQFF
>TRBV9|TRBD2
CASSVASGLAGAHTGELFF